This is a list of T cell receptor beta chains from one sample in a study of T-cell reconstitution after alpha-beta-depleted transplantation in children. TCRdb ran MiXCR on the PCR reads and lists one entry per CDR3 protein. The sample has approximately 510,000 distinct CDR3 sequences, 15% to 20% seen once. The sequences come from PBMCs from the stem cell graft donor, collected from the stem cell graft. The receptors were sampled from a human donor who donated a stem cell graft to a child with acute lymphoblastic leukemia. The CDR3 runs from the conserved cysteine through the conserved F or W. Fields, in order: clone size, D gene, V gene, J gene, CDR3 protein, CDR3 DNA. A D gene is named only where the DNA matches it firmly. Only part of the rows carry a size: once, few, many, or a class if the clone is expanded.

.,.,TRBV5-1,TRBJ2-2,CASSFLGPTGELFF,TGCGCCAGCAGCTTTTTAGGACCTACCGGGGAGCTGTTTTTT
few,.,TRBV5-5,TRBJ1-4,CASSLEGGDGEKLFF,TGTGCCAGCAGCTTGGAAGGGGGGGATGGGGAAAAACTGTTTTTT
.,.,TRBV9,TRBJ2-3,CASSVVTHNTQYF,TGTGCCAGCAGCGTAGTGACCCATAATACGCAGTATTTT
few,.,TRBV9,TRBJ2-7,CASSVGPGGDEQYF,TGTGCCAGCAGCGTAGGTCCAGGGGGGGACGAGCAGTACTTC
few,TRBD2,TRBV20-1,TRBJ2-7,CSAVSGGSYEQYF,TGCAGTGCTGTTAGCGGGGGCTCCTACGAGCAGTACTTC
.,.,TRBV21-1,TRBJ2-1,CASSKLPEFFGTGGRDEQFF,TGTGCCAGCAGCAAACTTCCCGAGTTTTTCGGGACAGGGGGCAGGGATGAGCAGTTCTTC
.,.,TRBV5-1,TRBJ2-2,CASSSLWNTGELFF,TGCGCCAGCAGCTCATTATGGAACACCGGGGAGCTGTTTTTT
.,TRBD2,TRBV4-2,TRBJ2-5,CASSLDGGEAQYF,TGTGCCAGCAGCCTTGACGGGGGGGAGGCCCAGTACTTC
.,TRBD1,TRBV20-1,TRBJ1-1,CRAPGTGAEAFF,TGCAGGGCCCCCGGGACAGGGGCTGAAGCTTTCTTT
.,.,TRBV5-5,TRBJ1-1,CASSALEGANTEAFF,TGTGCCAGCAGCGCCCTAGAAGGGGCGAACACTGAAGCTTTCTTT
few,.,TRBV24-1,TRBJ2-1,CATSDFRTGGKDLNEQFF,TGTGCCACCAGTGATTTCCGGACTGGAGGAAAGGATTTAAATGAGCAGTTCTTC
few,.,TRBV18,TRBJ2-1,CASSLYGPTRSTFSYNEQFF,TGTGCCAGCTCACTGTATGGGCCTACTCGATCTACCTTCTCCTACAATGAGCAGTTCTTC
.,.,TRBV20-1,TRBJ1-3,CSARRLTGPVSLLTGNTIYF,TGCAGTGCTAGACGCCTCACGGGGCCAGTATCCTTACTCACTGGAAACACCATATATTTT
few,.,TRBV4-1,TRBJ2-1,CASSQESRTAEQFF,TGCGCCAGCAGCCAAGAATCAAGAACGGCTGAGCAGTTCTTC
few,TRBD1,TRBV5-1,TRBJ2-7,CASSLRTGASYEQYF,TGCGCCAGCAGCTTGAGGACAGGGGCCTCCTACGAGCAGTACTTC
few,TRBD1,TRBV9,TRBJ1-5,CASSGTGNNQPQHF,TGTGCCAGCAGCGGGACAGGGAACAATCAGCCCCAGCATTTT
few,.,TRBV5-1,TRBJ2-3,CATGTGTDTQYF,TGCGCCACCGGGACGGGCACAGATACGCAGTATTTT
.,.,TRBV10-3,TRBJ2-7,CAISEWGGQPYEQYF,TGTGCCATCAGTGAGTGGGGGGGACAGCCCTACGAGCAGTACTTC
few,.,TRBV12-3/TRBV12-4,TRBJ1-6,CASSPRQEGNSPLHF,TGTGCCAGCAGTCCCCGACAGGAGGGTAATTCACCCCTCCACTTT
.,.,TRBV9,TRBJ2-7,CASSHRDRFYEQYF,TGTGCCAGCAGCCACAGAGACAGGTTCTACGAGCAGTACTTC
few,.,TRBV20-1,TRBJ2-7,CSAEFLSYEQYF,TGCAGTGCTGAATTCCTTAGCTACGAGCAGTACTTC
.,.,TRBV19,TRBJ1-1,CASALGGNTEAFF,TGTGCCAGTGCTTTGGGGGGGAACACTGAAGCTTTCTTT
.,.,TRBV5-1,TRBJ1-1,CASSLTGDRNTEAFF,TGCGCCAGCAGCTTGACGGGAGACAGAAACACTGAAGCTTTCTTT
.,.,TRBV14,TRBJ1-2,CASSHLRQSGIYGYTF,TGTGCCAGCAGCCACTTAAGACAGAGCGGTATATATGGCTACACCTTC
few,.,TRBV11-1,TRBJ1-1,CASSHREGSNTEAFF,TGTGCCAGCAGCCATAGGGAGGGTTCGAACACTGAAGCTTTCTTT
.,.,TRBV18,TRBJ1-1,CASSPVTVYTEAFF,TGTGCCAGCTCACCAGTAACGGTCTACACTGAAGCTTTCTTT
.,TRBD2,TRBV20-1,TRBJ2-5,CSARDLTGLVRETQYF,TGCAGTGCTAGAGATCTGACGGGACTAGTCCGAGAGACCCAGTACTTC
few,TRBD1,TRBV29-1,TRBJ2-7,CSVMPGQNYEQYF,TGCAGCGTGATGCCGGGACAGAACTACGAGCAGTACTTC
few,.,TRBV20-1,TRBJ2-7,CSAREPRQISYEQYF,TGCAGTGCTAGAGAACCCCGGCAAATATCCTACGAGCAGTACTTC
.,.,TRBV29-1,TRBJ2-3,CSVAQGGRGDTQYF,TGCAGCGTAGCCCAGGGCGGGCGAGGGGATACGCAGTATTTT
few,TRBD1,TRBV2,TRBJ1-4,CASSEAGTGSEKLFF,TGTGCCAGCAGTGAAGCGGGGACAGGCTCCGAAAAACTGTTTTTT
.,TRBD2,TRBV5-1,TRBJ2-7,CASSPGLAGNAYEQYF,TGCGCCAGCAGCCCGGGACTAGCGGGGAATGCCTACGAGCAGTACTTC
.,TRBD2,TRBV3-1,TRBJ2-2,CASSQAAGRANTGELFF,TGTGCCAGCAGCCAAGCCGCAGGGAGGGCGAACACCGGGGAGCTGTTTTTT
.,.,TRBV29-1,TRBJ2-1,CSGGAWGTYNEQFF,TGCAGCGGTGGGGCTTGGGGGACGTACAATGAGCAGTTCTTC
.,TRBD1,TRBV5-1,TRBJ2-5,CASSYRDRGWETQYF,TGCGCCAGCAGCTACCGGGACAGGGGATGGGAGACCCAGTACTTC